The T cell receptor beta chain described here comes from a study of sequential checkpoint blockade in melanoma. Study context: Patients were randomized 1:1 to nivolumab-then-ipilimumab or ipilimumab-then-nivolumab first-line.

Sequencing was performed with immunoSEQ multiplex PCR; in TCRdb, only in-frame clones are kept and a portion is missing. Here the sample spans around 34,000 clones, roughly 85% being singletons. CDR3 size: 15 residues. Per the germline V gene, CDR1 is MNHEY and CDR2 is SMNVEV (reference sequence). Trimming took 6 bases from V and 5 from J, leaving 17 bases between them. Treatment described: randomized to nivolumab then ipilimumab (arm A) or the reverse (arm B). None of the patients previously received DNA-damaging chemotherapy. From thawed PBMCs, live CD3+CD8+ cells negative for CD19 and CD56 were sorted.

This receptor was identified in a human donor with melanoma. J is TRBJ1-5 and V is TRBV27; D call uncertain. The sample here was CD8+ T cells sorted from blood (inferred from file names), taken from a patient given nivolumab and ipilimumab in sequence. The DNA for the CDR3 is TGTGCCAGCAGACGGGGTAACAGTGGGTATCAGCCCCAGCATTTT. This sequence encodes CASRRGNSGYQPQHF.